The rows below give T cell receptor beta chains drawn from one sample of a study of human T cells and chemical hapten exposure. TCRdb re-derived calls from the RACE reads in MiXCR, one entry per CDR3 protein. The table records about 190,000 distinct CDR3 sequences, more than 20% of them present only once. The sample here was whole blood, taken in connection with sensitization to the hapten diphenylcyclopropenone (DPC). The receptors here all came from a woman in her thirties or forties with alopecia areata. Some clones in this sample may be carry-over from other donors' samples. Both conserved end residues are part of each CDR3. The order of the fields is J gene, V gene, CDR3 protein.

J gene: TRBJ1-6; V gene: TRBV29-1; CDR3 protein: CSVEASKSPLHF
J gene: TRBJ1-6; V gene: TRBV10-3; CDR3 protein: CAISVGTPDNSPLHF
J gene: TRBJ2-3; V gene: TRBV5-8; CDR3 protein: CATGTGGITDTQYF
J gene: TRBJ2-1; V gene: TRBV3-1; CDR3 protein: CASSLAGGDNEQFF
J gene: TRBJ2-1; V gene: TRBV4-3; CDR3 protein: CASSQDRGEPYNEQFF
J gene: TRBJ2-7; V gene: TRBV3-1; CDR3 protein: CASSRTYYEQYF
J gene: TRBJ1-4; V gene: TRBV9; CDR3 protein: CASSATGTDNEKLFF
J gene: TRBJ2-6; V gene: TRBV5-5; CDR3 protein: CASSLSGLGANVLTF
J gene: TRBJ1-5; V gene: TRBV12-3/TRBV12-4; CDR3 protein: CASSLGRYQPQHF
J gene: TRBJ2-1; V gene: TRBV9; CDR3 protein: CASSVGTGGGGYEQFF
J gene: TRBJ1-2; V gene: TRBV10-3; CDR3 protein: CAIRNSIRDLGYTF
J gene: TRBJ2-7; V gene: TRBV18; CDR3 protein: CASSRGQAYEQYF
J gene: TRBJ1-2; V gene: TRBV5-6; CDR3 protein: CASSLATDRGNYGYTF
J gene: TRBJ1-2; V gene: TRBV28; CDR3 protein: CASSTGFSGGYTF
J gene: TRBJ2-1; V gene: TRBV29-1; CDR3 protein: CSVAGLAGVDEQFF
J gene: TRBJ2-5; V gene: TRBV29-1; CDR3 protein: CSVEKGAGVAETQYF
J gene: TRBJ2-7; V gene: TRBV7-2; CDR3 protein: CASSLARGDYEQYF
J gene: TRBJ2-3; V gene: TRBV7-9; CDR3 protein: CASSSRTGGDTQYF
J gene: TRBJ2-3; V gene: TRBV5-1; CDR3 protein: CASSLSGQGADTQYF
J gene: TRBJ1-1; V gene: TRBV3-1; CDR3 protein: CASSQVQGLANTEAFF
J gene: TRBJ1-6; V gene: TRBV20-1; CDR3 protein: CSARFGGLDNSPLHF
J gene: TRBJ1-4; V gene: TRBV11-2; CDR3 protein: CASSLGQAINEKLFF
J gene: TRBJ1-2; V gene: TRBV7-3; CDR3 protein: CASSPDPDYGYTF
J gene: TRBJ2-2; V gene: TRBV11-2; CDR3 protein: CASSLDSRQYTGELFF
J gene: TRBJ2-5; V gene: TRBV7-9; CDR3 protein: CASSLLTSRMETQYF
J gene: TRBJ2-7; V gene: TRBV29-1; CDR3 protein: CSVADREGSAVFQYF
J gene: TRBJ2-3; V gene: TRBV7-2; CDR3 protein: CASSLRGTVNTDTQYF
J gene: TRBJ1-1; V gene: TRBV5-1; CDR3 protein: CASSLITGSSTEAFF
J gene: TRBJ2-7; V gene: TRBV20-1; CDR3 protein: CSARDAGGGRQQYF
J gene: TRBJ2-1; V gene: TRBV29-1; CDR3 protein: CSVDRGHEQFF
J gene: TRBJ1-2; V gene: TRBV27; CDR3 protein: CASSPRTGEGYGYTF
J gene: TRBJ1-1; V gene: TRBV7-3; CDR3 protein: CASSSDRGTEAFF
J gene: TRBJ2-7; V gene: TRBV12-3/TRBV12-4; CDR3 protein: CASSLGGTSGRHEQYF
J gene: TRBJ1-4; V gene: TRBV29-1; CDR3 protein: CSGKTGTGNEKLFF